The next 20 T cell receptor beta chains were all read from a single sample in a study of T cell repertoires in cytomegalovirus infection. TCRdb passed the reads through MiXCR, listing each CDR3 protein once. The sample carries approximately 130,000 distinct CDR3 sequences, roughly 8.2% recorded once. Sequenced input: PBMCs. The receptors come from a human donor in good health (CMV status not recorded). Some clones in this sample may be carry-over from other donors' samples.

The chain employs TRBV19 and TRBJ1-1; possible D gene TRBD1, 5 bases. Per germline, CDR1 LNHDA and CDR2 SQIVND (reference sequence). The CDR3 spans 11 residues. With 6 bases removed from V and 10 bases from J, the gap between germline ends came to 12 bases. The CDR3 region is CASSPGPRAFF. CDR3 nucleotide sequence: TGTGCCAGTAGCCCGGGGCCGAGAGCTTTCTTT.

The chain carries TRBV2 and TRBJ2-3; D call uncertain. Germline CDR1 SNHLY, CDR2 FYNNEI. Trimming shortened V by 8 bases and J by 4 bases, and 13 bases separated the two germline ends. This CDR3 region has 13 residues. As DNA, the CDR3 is TGTGCCAGCGGGTCCTCAGCAGCAGATACGCAGTATTTT. This sequence encodes CASGSSAADTQYF.

The table lists this clonotype with many counts. The chain couples TRBV7-6 to TRBJ2-1; 8 nucleotides align to TRBD1. J lost 5 bases, V lost 3 bases, and 6 bases had no gene match. The CDR3 extends over 15 amino acids. Germline V gives CDR1 SGHVS, CDR2 FNYEAQ. The chain's CDR3 is CASSFSQGANNEQFF. The CDR3 DNA is TGTGCCAGCAGCTTTAGTCAGGGGGCGAACAATGAGCAGTTCTTC.

This clonotype has a count of ten or more. The J gene is TRBJ2-7, the V gene TRBV13; 11 bases are shared with TRBD1. With V trimmed by 7 bases and J by 7 bases, 9 bases remained unmatched. The CDR3 loop spans 14 amino acids. Germline lookup yields CDR1 PRHDT and CDR2 FYEKMQ (reference sequence). The CDR3 DNA is TGTGCCAGCACCAACGGACAGGGGGCAGTGGAGCAGTACTTC. Its protein product is CASTNGQGAVEQYF.

This clonotype was observed many times. V is TRBV20-1 and J is TRBJ1-1, with unresolved D. Germline CDR1 reads DFQATT; CDR2 reads SNEGSKA (reference sequence). V gave up 3 bases and J gave up 1 base, with 18 bases separating them. This CDR3 contains 16 residues. Here the CDR3 DNA reads TGCAGTGCTAGTCCCCCCAGGTTCTCCCGGAACACTGAAGCTTTCTTT. Its translation is CSASPPRFSRNTEAFF.

CDR3: CSAGPGLSYEQYF. The CDR3, as DNA: TGCAGTGCAGGCCCGGGGCTATCTTACGAGCAGTACTTC. The chain recombines TRBV20-1 with TRBJ2-7; D may match TRBD1 or TRBD2 (5 bases each). Germline CDR1 is DFQATT and CDR2 is SNEGSKA (reference sequence). The CDR3 has 13 residues. Trimming stripped 6 bases from V and 4 bases from J, with 16 bases between.

This clonotype was found many times. V is TRBV7-2 and J is TRBJ1-5; D unclear. The V end was cut by 5 bases, the J end by 4 bases, with 9 bases between. The length of the CDR3 is 13 residues. CDR1 is SGHTA, CDR2 FQGNSA, per germline. The CDR3 region is CASSAGGNQPQHF. The CDR3 DNA reads TGTGCCAGCAGCGCGGGAGGAAATCAGCCCCAGCATTTT.

V and J are TRBV12-3 or TRBV12-4 and TRBJ1-6; D gene uncertain. The CDR3 runs 15 residues. V shed 2 bases and J shed 4 bases, with 9 bases lying between them. As DNA, the CDR3 is TGTGCCAGCAGTTTAAGGATAGTTTATAATTCACCCCTCCACTTT. This translates into CASSLRIVYNSPLHF.

This clonotype was seen repeatedly, ten times or more. J is TRBJ1-5 and V is TRBV7-9; 10 nucleotides line up with TRBD1. The CDR3 spans 16 residues. With 1 base clipped from V and 6 bases from J, the junction kept 6 bases outside the gene matches. From germline, CDR1 is SEHNR and CDR2 FQNEAQ (reference sequence). The CDR3 region has the DNA TGTGCCAGCAGCTTAGGACAGGGGGCAGGGGGTCAGCCCCAGCATTTT. Its protein is CASSLGQGAGGQPQHF.

This clonotype has a count of ten or more. The CDR3, as DNA: TGTGCCAGCAACTCCGGGACAGGGACTAATGAAAAACTGTTTTTT. It translates to CASNSGTGTNEKLFF. This chain uses TRBV28 with TRBJ1-4; 9 bases line up with TRBD1. CDR1 and CDR2 from the germline V gene are MDHEN and SYDVKM. CDR3 size: 15 residues. The V segment lost 7 bases and the J segment 2 bases; nucleotides outside the gene matches: 5.

CDR3: CSARLPGETQYF. The CDR3, as DNA: TGCAGTGCGCGCCTACCCGGGGAGACCCAGTACTTC. This chain uses TRBV20-1 with TRBJ2-5, with D unresolved. Germline V gene data show CDR1 as DFQATT and CDR2 as SNEGSKA (reference sequence). The V gene lost 6 bases and the J gene lost 5 bases, with 13 bases spanning the gap. The CDR3 is 12 amino acids.

This clonotype was seen ten or more times. This chain links TRBV2 with TRBJ1-4, with TRBD1 matching 9 bases. Trimming at V came to 6 bases and at J to 8 bases, leaving 13 bases not matched to a gene. The CDR3 runs to 16 residues. CDR1 is SNHLY, CDR2 FYNNEI, per germline. The CDR3 sequence is CASRTGGGPGGEKLFF. CDR3 sequence (DNA): TGTGCCAGCAGGACAGGGGGAGGCCCAGGCGGGGAAAAACTGTTTTTT.

This clonotype has only one observation. The junction differs from germline at one of its ends, possibly a read error. The rearrangement uses TRBV14 and TRBJ1-1; D is unresolved. CDR1 and CDR2 (germline): SGHDN, FVKESK. The CDR3 extends over 14 amino acids. The CDR3 sequence is CASSQGRMNTQAFF. CDR3 coding DNA: TGTGCCAGCAGCCAAGGTCGGATGAACACTCAAGCTTTCTTT.

This clonotype came up many times. The gene calls are TRBV6-6 and TRBJ2-7; 12 bases agree with TRBD2. This CDR3 spans 15 amino acids. Trimming removed 0 bases from V and 11 bases from J; junction bases left unmatched: 8. Per germline, CDR1 MNHNY and CDR2 SVGAGI (reference sequence). Here the CDR3 DNA reads TGTGCCAGCAGTTACTCGAGCCTAGCGGGGGGGGAAGAGTACTTC. It specifies CASSYSSLAGGEEYF.

The table lists this clonotype with many counts. The chain has TRBV7-3 and TRBJ2-3, with TRBD1 matching over 10 bases. Unmatched junction bases numbered 9, after V lost 5 bases and J lost 4 bases. This CDR3 comprises 16 residues. The germline gives CDR1 SGHTA, CDR2 FQGTGA. CDR3 DNA: TGTGCCAGCAGCAAACGGGACAGGGGAAGGGCAGATACGCAGTATTTT. Translating gives CASSKRDRGRADTQYF. Based on the CDR3 plus reference TRBV7-3 and TRBJ2-3, the full variable domain is GAGVSQTPSNKVTEKGKYVELRCDPISGHTALYWYRQSLGQGPEFLIYFQGTGAADDSGLPNDRFFAVRPEGSVSTLKIQRTERGDSAVYLCASSKRDRGRADTQYFGPGTRLTVL.

The DNA of the CDR3 is TGTGCAGGGGGCGCTCGGGGGGAGAACTCTGGGGCCAACGTCCTGACTTTC. Its translation: CAGGARGENSGANVLTF. J is TRBJ2-6 and V is TRBV7-9; possibly TRBD1 or TRBD2 for D (7 bases each). CDR1 is SEHNR, CDR2 FQNEAQ, per germline (reference sequence). This CDR3 region has 17 residues.

The V gene is TRBV2, the J gene TRBJ1-1, with a weak D call TRBD1 (6 bases). V dropped 5 bases and J dropped 0 bases, with 10 bases sitting between them. CDR3 length equals 14 residues. Germline V gene sequence: CDR1 SNHLY, CDR2 FYNNEI. This CDR3 is CASSRQDLNTEAFF. CDR3 DNA sequence: TGTGCCAGCAGTCGACAGGACCTGAACACTGAAGCTTTCTTT.

This clonotype came up many times. The chain uses TRBV5-4 and TRBJ2-5, with TRBD2 identical over 13 bases. This CDR3 region has 18 residues. CDR1 SGHNT and CDR2 YYREEE come from the germline V gene (reference sequence). V was pared by 0 bases and J by 3 bases, with 8 bases of the junction left unmatched. In DNA form, the CDR3 reads TGTGCCAGCAGCTTGGGACTAGCGGGGGGCAGAATGAAAGAGACCCAGTACTTC. Translating it yields CASSLGLAGGRMKETQYF. Full variable domain (outside the CDR3, taken from reference TRBV5-4 and TRBJ2-5): ETGVTQSPTHLIKTRGQQVTLRCSSQSGHNTVSWYQQALGQGPQFIFQYYREEENGRGNFPPRFSGLQFPNYSSELNVNALELDDSALYLCASSLGLAGGRMKETQYFGPGTRLLVL.

This clonotype was seen a few times. The chain has TRBV4-1 and TRBJ2-7, with D hard to call. CDR1 is MGHRA, CDR2 YSYEKL, per germline. The CDR3 runs 15 residues. V lost 0 bases to trimming and J lost 3 bases, with 12 bases between them. CDR3 amino acids: CASSQDSAIYYEQYF. The CDR3 DNA reads TGCGCCAGCAGCCAAGATTCGGCCATCTACTACGAGCAGTACTTC.

The sample holds many counts of this clonotype. The V gene is TRBV9, the J gene TRBJ2-7, with a tentative D call TRBD1 (6 bases). V was shortened by 4 bases and J by 3 bases, with 11 bases between the two germline ends. Germline V gives CDR1 SGDLS, CDR2 YYNGEE. The CDR3 is 13 residues long. The CDR3 DNA reads TGTGCCAGCAGCTTAGGACAGTTCTACGAGCAGTACTTC. Protein: CASSLGQFYEQYF.